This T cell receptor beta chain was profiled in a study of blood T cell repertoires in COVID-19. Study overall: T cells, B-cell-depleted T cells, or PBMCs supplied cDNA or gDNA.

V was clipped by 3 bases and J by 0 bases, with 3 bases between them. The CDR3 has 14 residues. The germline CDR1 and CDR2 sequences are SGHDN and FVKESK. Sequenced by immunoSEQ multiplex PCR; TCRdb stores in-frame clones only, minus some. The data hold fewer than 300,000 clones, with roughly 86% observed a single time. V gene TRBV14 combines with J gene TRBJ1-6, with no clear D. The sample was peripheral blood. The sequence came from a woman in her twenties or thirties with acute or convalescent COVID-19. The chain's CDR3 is CASSHSSYNSPLHF. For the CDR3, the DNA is TGTGCCAGCAGCCACAGCTCCTATAATTCACCCCTCCACTTT.